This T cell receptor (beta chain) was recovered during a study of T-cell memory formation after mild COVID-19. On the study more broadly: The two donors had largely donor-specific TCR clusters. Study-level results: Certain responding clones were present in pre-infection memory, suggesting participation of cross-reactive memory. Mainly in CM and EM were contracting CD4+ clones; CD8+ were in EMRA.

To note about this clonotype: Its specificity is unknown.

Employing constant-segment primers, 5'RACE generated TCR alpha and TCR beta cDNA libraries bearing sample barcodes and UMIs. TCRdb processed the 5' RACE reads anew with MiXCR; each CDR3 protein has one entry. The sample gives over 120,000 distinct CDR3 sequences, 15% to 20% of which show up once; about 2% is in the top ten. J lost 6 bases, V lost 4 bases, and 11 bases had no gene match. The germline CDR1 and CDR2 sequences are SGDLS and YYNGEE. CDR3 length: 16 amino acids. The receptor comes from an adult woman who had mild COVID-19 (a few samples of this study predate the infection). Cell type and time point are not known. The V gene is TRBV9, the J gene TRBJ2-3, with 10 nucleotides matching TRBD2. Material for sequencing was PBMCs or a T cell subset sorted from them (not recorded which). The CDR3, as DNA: TGTGCCAGCAGCCCTCTAGCGGGAGCTGCCCCGGATACGCAGTATTTT. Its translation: CASSPLAGAAPDTQYF.